This T cell receptor (beta chain) was recovered during a study of a mutant IDH1 vaccine in newly diagnosed glioma. Whole-study context: Vaccination followed radiotherapy alone by 4-6 weeks, or accompanied temozolomide cycles. Notes on the study in general: Of the patients, less than 95% had vaccine-induced immune responses. The authors found pseudoprogression apparently unrelated to changes in top peripheral T cell clonotypes.

In the case of this clone: Its antigen is unknown.

Time point: week 47, end of study. Each dose delivered 300 ug of mutant IDH1 20-mer peptide subcutaneously with imiquimod. Eight vaccinations were given in weeks 1, 3, 5, 7, 11, 15, 19 and 23. Here immunoSEQ multiplex PCR was the method, and the copy in TCRdb shows in-frame clones only, minus some. This table has fewer than 85,000 clones, around four fifths appearing once. Germline assignment: CDR1 SGHRS and CDR2 YFSETQ. The V and J ends lost 0 bases and 0 bases respectively, with 12 bases between them. The CDR3 has 17 amino acids. This chain joins TRBV5-1 and TRBJ2-2; TRBD2 might be the D (6 bases). The sample here was PBMCs, taken from a glioma patient whose treatment included an IDH1 peptide vaccine. The origin of this receptor is a man in his forties with glioma. The CDR3 bases are TGCGCCAGCAGCTTGGCACAGGCGGGAACGAACACCGGGGAGCTGTTTTTT. The encoded protein is CASSLAQAGTNTGELFF.